These T cell receptor beta chains were read from a single sample in a study of STAT5B mutations in CD4+ large granular lymphocyte leukemia. Clones were read by immunoSEQ multiplex PCR, and TCRdb kept only the in-frame ones, dropping some. There are about 40,000 clones in the sample; 81% occur only once, and 3.6% lies in the top ten. Sequencing was carried out using CD4+ T cells from blood buffy coats. These receptors were collected from a human donor in good health. Each CDR3 is given with its conserved first and last residue.

TRBJ1-3 | TRBV28 | 14 | CASSSGGSGNTIYF
TRBJ1-4 | TRBV12-5 | 12 | CASGLGPAKLFF
TRBJ2-5 | TRBV6-1 | 13 | CASSEQAKETQYF
TRBJ2-1 | TRBV19 | 13 | CASSTSGRREQFF
TRBJ1-1 | TRBV5-1 | 13 | CASSLGGNTEAFF
TRBJ1-5 | TRBV6-6 | 15 | CASSTGEGSNQPQHF
TRBJ2-5 | TRBV20-1 | 11 | CSAPWGDRQYF
TRBJ1-3 | TRBV7-3 | 14 | CASSPGQSGNTIYF
TRBJ2-3 | TRBV27 | 16 | CASSLVGQGRWDTQYF
TRBJ1-3 | TRBV5-4 | 15 | CASSAWGSSGNTIYF
TRBJ2-3 | TRBV7-2 | 16 | CASSLGPGQLTDTQYF
TRBJ2-3 | TRBV30 | 15 | CAWSQGTFRTDTQYF
TRBJ2-7 | TRBV30 | 15 | CAWSPRGSGRYEQYF
TRBJ2-3 | TRBV7-7 | 13 | CASSFFRGDTQYF
TRBJ1-5 | TRBV4-3 | 16 | CASSQGLTPSNQPQHF
TRBJ2-3 | TRBV29-1 | 15 | CSVVRTSGFTDTQYF
TRBJ1-1 | TRBV7-8 | 14 | CASSIWTGNTEAFF
TRBJ2-3 | TRBV29-1 | 14 | CSVRLSLSTDTQYF
TRBJ2-3 | TRBV18 | 17 | CASSPREAGSSTDTQYF